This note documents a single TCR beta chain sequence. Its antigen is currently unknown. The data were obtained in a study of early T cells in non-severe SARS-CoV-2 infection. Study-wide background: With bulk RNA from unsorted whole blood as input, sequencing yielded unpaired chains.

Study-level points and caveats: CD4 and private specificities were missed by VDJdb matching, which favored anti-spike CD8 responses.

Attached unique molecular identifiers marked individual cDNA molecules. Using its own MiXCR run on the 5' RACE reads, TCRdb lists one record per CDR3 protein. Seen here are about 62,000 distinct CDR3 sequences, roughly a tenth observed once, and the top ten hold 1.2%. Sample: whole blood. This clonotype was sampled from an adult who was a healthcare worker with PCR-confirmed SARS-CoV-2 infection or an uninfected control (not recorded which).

CDR3 DNA: TGCAGTGCTATCAGTCCGGGGCCCAATGAGCAGTTCTTC. Translated: CSAISPGPNEQFF. The chain couples TRBV20-1 to TRBJ2-1; D is possibly TRBD1 or TRBD2 (5 bases each). The CDR3 consists of 13 residues. V was trimmed by 4 bases and J by 6 bases, leaving 13 bases between them. The V gene's germline CDR1 is DFQATT and CDR2 SNEGSKA (reference sequence).